The rows below give T cell receptor beta chains drawn from one sample of a study of CD8 T cells in ankylosing spondylitis. Via MiXCR, TCRdb re-called the 5' RACE reads, giving one row per CDR3 protein. The table shows some 200,000 distinct CDR3 sequences, with around 7.9% occurring only once. Input material: blood, either unsorted or a sorted T cell fraction (not recorded which). All receptors derive from a male donor with ankylosing spondylitis. The conserved cysteine and the conserved F or W are not part of the CDR3 here.

j_call v_call cdr3_aa
TRBJ2-7 TRBV3-1 ACSQETRMGYEQY
TRBJ1-2 TRBV15 ATSRDRRGTTNYGYT
TRBJ2-5 TRBV9 ASSAGTRQETQY
TRBJ1-1 TRBV27 ASSLWGTGGTEAF
TRBJ2-7 TRBV5-6 ASSSFRALEQY
TRBJ2-7 TRBV27 ASSPGTPPYEQY
TRBJ1-2 TRBV6-5 ASSFTEEYGYT
TRBJ2-5 TRBV12-5 ASGLGVRETQY
TRBJ1-1 TRBV5-6 ASSLESSEAF
TRBJ2-4 TRBV7-9 ASSPEGLAKNIQY
TRBJ2-1 TRBV5-5 ASSLTSGGNEQF
TRBJ1-2 TRBV12-3/TRBV12-4 ASSLGPGYT
TRBJ2-1 TRBV5-1 ASSLEGLAGYNEQF
TRBJ1-1 TRBV28 ASTQGGENTEAF
TRBJ1-1 TRBV4-3 ASSGRGRDTEAF
TRBJ1-2 TRBV7-8 ASTDPNNYGYT
TRBJ2-7 TRBV7-2 ASSASGAFTYEQY
TRBJ2-1 TRBV2 AILRASGYNEQF
TRBJ2-1 TRBV4-3 ASSQDGLAKGEQF
TRBJ2-7 TRBV29-1 SVVLGDRVSYEQY
TRBJ1-1 TRBV20-1 SARVPTEAF
TRBJ2-5 TRBV7-9 ATEKGGRKETQY
TRBJ2-3 TRBV5-1 ASSLPGYTDTQY
TRBJ1-1 TRBV5-1 ASSLRGTGLMNTEAF
TRBJ2-1 TRBV10-3 AISESTSRPSYNEQF
TRBJ2-6 TRBV27 ASSLQALSGANVLT
TRBJ1-2 TRBV4-3 ASSRGTGEGYT
TRBJ2-4 TRBV12-3/TRBV12-4 ASSPLGGSKNIQY
TRBJ2-3 TRBV20-1 SARDWAGITDTQY
TRBJ1-1 TRBV10-3 AISEGSWGDTEAF
TRBJ2-2 TRBV7-9 ASRPETGDTGELF
TRBJ1-1 TRBV7-8 ASGFDVSPEAF
TRBJ2-7 TRBV7-9 ASSLAPWGEQY
TRBJ1-6 TRBV11-2 ASSLGQSSYNSPLH
TRBJ1-2 TRBV6-1 ASSPEGNYGYT
TRBJ2-2 TRBV11-2 ASSLGRGRTGELF
TRBJ2-7 TRBV7-9 ASSFLTDSSYEQY
TRBJ1-2 TRBV20-1 SARHVYSNYGYT
TRBJ1-1 TRBV20-1 SRTGEGTEAF
TRBJ1-6 TRBV7-8 ASSSGTGEGSPLH
TRBJ1-5 TRBV29-1 SVAGGAGNQPQH
TRBJ2-3 TRBV30 AWSVTSTDTQY
TRBJ1-3 TRBV7-6 ASSLEPGNTIY
TRBJ1-3 TRBV9 ASNSDLYSGNTIY
TRBJ1-1 TRBV7-8 ASSPPTGRGTEAF
TRBJ2-4 TRBV7-9 ASSNWTAKNIQY
TRBJ1-6 TRBV28 ASRIQGASLPLH
TRBJ2-7 TRBV4-1 ASSQSRQGEQY
TRBJ2-1 TRBV11-2 ASSGWYEQF
TRBJ2-1 TRBV9 ASSPGDRDYNEQF
TRBJ1-1 TRBV4-3 ASSQIETGRTEAF
TRBJ1-2 TRBV27 ASSSKSLNYGYT
TRBJ2-7 TRBV6-6 ASSQYYEQY
TRBJ2-1 TRBV4-1 ASSHPRIGGLGEQF
TRBJ1-6 TRBV4-3 ASSQATGDSSPLH
TRBJ1-1 TRBV6-2/TRBV6-3 ASSYIRNTEAF
TRBJ1-1 TRBV13 ASSPPGHTEAF